The entry that follows covers one T cell receptor (beta chain) sequence. The CDR3 sequence is 15 residues long. CDR1 KGHSH and CDR2 LQKENI come from the germline V gene. Trimming shortened V by 1 base and J by 2 bases, and 9 bases separated the two germline ends. The PCR was carried out with 60 Vbeta primers and 13 Jbeta primers. The assay was immunoSEQ multiplex PCR, and TCRdb's table has in-frame clones only and misses some. Listed are 150,000 to 200,000 clones; approximately 2% falls within the top ten. This record belongs to a study of cytomegalovirus exposure and HLA in healthy donors. The rearrangement links TRBV18 to TRBJ1-5; D is uncertain. The TCR sequence derives from a man aged 30 to 45 in good health and CMV-seronegative. Sequenced: PBMCs. DNA for the CDR3: TGTGCCAGCTCACCACGTCGGTCTGGCAATCAGCCCCAGCATTTT. This gives the protein CASSPRRSGNQPQHF. The complete variable domain, with remaining parts taken from reference TRBV18 and TRBJ1-5, reads NAGVMQNPRHLVRRRGQEARLRCSPMKGHSHVYWYRQLPEEGLKFMVYLQKENIIDESGMPKERFSAEFPKEGPSILRIQQVVRGDSAAYFCASSPRRSGNQPQHFGDGTRLSIL.